What follows is one T cell receptor beta chain and its context. Per the germline V gene, CDR1 is SGHRS and CDR2 is YFSETQ. V was clipped by 2 bases and J by 0 bases; unmatched bases: 7. The CDR3 spans 16 residues. The sample comes from a study of blood T cell repertoires in COVID-19. For the study at large: T cells, B-cell-depleted T cells, or PBMCs provided the cDNA or gDNA that served as material.

Here immunoSEQ multiplex PCR was the method, and the copy in TCRdb shows in-frame clones only, minus some. The sample lists about 160,000 clones, around four fifths occurring once. The sequenced sample was peripheral blood. V is TRBV5-1 and J is TRBJ1-1; 7 nucleotides line up with TRBD1. The source of this sequence is a man between 65 and 85 years old with acute or convalescent COVID-19. The CDR3 DNA reads as TGCGCCAGCAGCTTTGGTACAGGGGAAATGAACACTGAAGCTTTCTTT. Amino acids: CASSFGTGEMNTEAFF.